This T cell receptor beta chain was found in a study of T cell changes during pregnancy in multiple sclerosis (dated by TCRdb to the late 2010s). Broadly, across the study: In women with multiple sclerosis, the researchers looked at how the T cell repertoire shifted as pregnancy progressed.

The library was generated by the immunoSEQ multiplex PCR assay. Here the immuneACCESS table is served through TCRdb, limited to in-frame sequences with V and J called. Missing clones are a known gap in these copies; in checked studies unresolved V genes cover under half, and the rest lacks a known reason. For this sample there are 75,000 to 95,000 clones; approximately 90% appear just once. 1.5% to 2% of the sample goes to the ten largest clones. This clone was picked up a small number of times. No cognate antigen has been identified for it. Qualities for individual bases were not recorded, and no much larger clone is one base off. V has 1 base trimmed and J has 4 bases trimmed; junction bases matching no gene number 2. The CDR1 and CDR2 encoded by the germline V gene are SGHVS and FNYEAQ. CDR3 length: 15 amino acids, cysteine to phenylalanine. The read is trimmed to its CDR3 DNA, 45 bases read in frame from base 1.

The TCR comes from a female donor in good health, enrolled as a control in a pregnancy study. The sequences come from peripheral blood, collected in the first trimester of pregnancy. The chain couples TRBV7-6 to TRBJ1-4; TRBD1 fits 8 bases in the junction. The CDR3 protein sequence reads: CASSLEGQVNEKLFF. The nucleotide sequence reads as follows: TGTGCCAGCAGCTTAGAGGGACAGGTTAATGAAAAACTGTTTTTT.